This T cell receptor (beta chain) derives from a study of blood T cell repertoires in COVID-19. This clone was observed a handful of times. Different DNA sequences within this sample yield the same CDR3. Cohort placement rested on clinical history that participants reported themselves. TCRdb's table, derived via immunoSEQ multiplex PCR, lists solely in-frame clones and lacks some. There are about 280,000 clones in the sample; approximately 90% occur only once, and over 4% lies in the top ten. This CDR3 spans 12 amino acids. Looked up from germline, CDR1 is MNHEY and CDR2 is SVGAGI. The V and J ends lost 6 bases and 4 bases respectively, with 6 bases between them.

V and J are TRBV6-5 and TRBJ2-2; D uncertain. This TCR came from a woman aged 30 to 39 with acute COVID-19. The sequenced sample was PBMCs or T cells enriched from blood (not recorded which). This CDR3 reads CASSSSTGELFF. The CDR3 region has the DNA TGTGCCAGCAGCTCGTCCACCGGGGAGCTGTTTTTT.